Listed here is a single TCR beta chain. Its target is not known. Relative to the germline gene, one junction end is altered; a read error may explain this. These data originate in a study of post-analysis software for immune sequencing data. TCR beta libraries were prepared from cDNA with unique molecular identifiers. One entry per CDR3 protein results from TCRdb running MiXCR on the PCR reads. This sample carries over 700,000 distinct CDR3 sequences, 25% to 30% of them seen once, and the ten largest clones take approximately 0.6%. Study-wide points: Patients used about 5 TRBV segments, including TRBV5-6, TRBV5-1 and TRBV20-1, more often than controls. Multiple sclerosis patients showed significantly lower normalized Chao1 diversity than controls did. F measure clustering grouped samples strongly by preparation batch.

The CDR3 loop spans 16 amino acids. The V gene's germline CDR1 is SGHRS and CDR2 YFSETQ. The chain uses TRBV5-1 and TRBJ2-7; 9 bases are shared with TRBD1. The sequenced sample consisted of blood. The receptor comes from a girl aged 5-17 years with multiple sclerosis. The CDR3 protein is CASNLVGQGFSYEQYF. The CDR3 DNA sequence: TGCGCCAGCAACTTGGTGGGACAGGGTTTCTCCTACGAGCAGTACTTC.